The T cell receptor (beta chain) under discussion was sequenced for a study of glioma-infiltrating T cells. V shed 6 bases and J 4 bases; nucleotides not matched to a gene: 0. The CDR3 spans 14 residues. Germline V lookup: CDR1 SGHTA, CDR2 FQGNSA. Using RNA template, CDR3s of TCR alpha and beta were amplified with iRepertoire arm-PCR. Input was roughly 95-450 ng of tissue mRNA or PBMC total RNA. TCRdb re-called the multiplex PCR reads through MiXCR, storing one row per CDR3 protein. Here the sample spans roughly 120,000 distinct CDR3 sequences, roughly 23% being singletons. In this sample, this clonotype turned up many times.

The TCR comes from a human donor with low-grade glioma or glioblastoma, undergoing nonglioma brain surgery, or in good health (not recorded which). Material for sequencing was glioma tissue, nonneoplastic brain tissue, or PBMCs (not recorded which). J is TRBJ2-2 and V is TRBV7-2; 12 bases map to TRBD2. CDR3 sequence: CASRTSGGTGELFF. The CDR3 region has the DNA TGTGCCAGCAGGACTAGCGGGGGCACCGGGGAGCTGTTTTTT.